These T cell receptor beta chains were read from a single sample in a study of regulatory T cells in long-lasting Graves disease. TCRdb passed the multiplex PCR reads through MiXCR, listing each CDR3 protein once. Altogether around 400,000 distinct CDR3 sequences are present, 20% to 25% being singletons, with the ten largest covering approximately 15%. The sample in question was peripheral blood mononuclear cells (PBMCs), obtained when the disease was refractory, from a patient treated with antithyroid drugs. These receptors were collected from a female donor with Graves disease. Both conserved end residues are part of each CDR3. Each record gives: D gene, J gene, clone size, V gene, CDR3 length, CDR3 DNA, CDR3 protein. A D gene is named only where the DNA matches it firmly. Size is stated for part of the rows, as once, few or many counts, or as a class when the clone is expanded.

D gene: -; J gene: TRBJ2-7; clone size: -; V gene: TRBV9; CDR3 length: 14; CDR3 DNA: TGTGCCAGCAGCGTAGAGGGGGAAAGTTCCGAGCAGTACTTC; CDR3 protein: CASSVEGESSEQYF
D gene: -; J gene: TRBJ1-5; clone size: many; V gene: TRBV28; CDR3 length: 12; CDR3 DNA: TGTGCCAGCAGTTGGGGCAATCAGCCCCAGCATTTT; CDR3 protein: CASSWGNQPQHF
D gene: -; J gene: TRBJ2-7; clone size: -; V gene: TRBV5-1; CDR3 length: 14; CDR3 DNA: TGCGCCAGCAGCTTCTCGGACGGCCCCTACGAGCAGTACTTC; CDR3 protein: CASSFSDGPYEQYF
D gene: -; J gene: TRBJ2-5; clone size: many; V gene: TRBV20-1; CDR3 length: 15; CDR3 DNA: TGCAGTGCTAGAGAGGAGGGGAGAGGGCAAGAGACCCAGTACTTC; CDR3 protein: CSAREEGRGQETQYF
D gene: -; J gene: TRBJ2-5; clone size: few; V gene: TRBV27; CDR3 length: 16; CDR3 DNA: TGTGCCAGCAGTTTATCGGGGGCTAGCGGCCAAGAGACCCAGTACTTC; CDR3 protein: CASSLSGASGQETQYF
D gene: -; J gene: TRBJ1-3; clone size: few; V gene: TRBV20-1; CDR3 length: 14; CDR3 DNA: TGCAGTGCTAGTGAAGGACCGACTGGAAACACCATATATTTT; CDR3 protein: CSASEGPTGNTIYF
D gene: -; J gene: TRBJ1-6; clone size: few; V gene: TRBV19; CDR3 length: 14; CDR3 DNA: TGTGCCAGTAGTATATCGACCGGGGACTCACCCCTCCACTTT; CDR3 protein: CASSISTGDSPLHF
D gene: -; J gene: TRBJ1-5; clone size: few; V gene: TRBV5-6; CDR3 length: 12; CDR3 DNA: TGTGCCAGCAGCCGGGGGGTTCAGCCCCAGCATTTT; CDR3 protein: CASSRGVQPQHF
D gene: -; J gene: TRBJ2-5; clone size: -; V gene: TRBV20-1; CDR3 length: 12; CDR3 DNA: TGCAGTTTATTTTTAGCTGGGGAGACCCAGTACTTC; CDR3 protein: CSLFLAGETQYF
D gene: TRBD1; J gene: TRBJ1-5; clone size: many; V gene: TRBV20-1; CDR3 length: 13; CDR3 DNA: TGCAGTGCCGGTACAGGGGAGGTACAGCCCCAGCATTTT; CDR3 protein: CSAGTGEVQPQHF
D gene: -; J gene: TRBJ2-7; clone size: few; V gene: TRBV18; CDR3 length: 12; CDR3 DNA: TGTGCCAGCTCACCATACGGAACAGAGCAGTACTTC; CDR3 protein: CASSPYGTEQYF
D gene: TRBD1; J gene: TRBJ2-7; clone size: many; V gene: TRBV24-1; CDR3 length: 16; CDR3 DNA: TGTGCCACCAGTGATTCCATGGACAGGGCAGGGTACGAGCAGTACTTC; CDR3 protein: CATSDSMDRAGYEQYF
D gene: TRBD1; J gene: TRBJ1-2; clone size: few; V gene: TRBV5-1; CDR3 length: 14; CDR3 DNA: TGCGCCAGCAGCCTCGGACAGGCTTCGTATGGCTACACCTTC; CDR3 protein: CASSLGQASYGYTF
D gene: TRBD2; J gene: TRBJ2-1; clone size: few; V gene: TRBV12-3/TRBV12-4; CDR3 length: 12; CDR3 DNA: TGTGCCAGCAACCGGGGGGGCCACGAGCAGTTCTTC; CDR3 protein: CASNRGGHEQFF
D gene: TRBD1; J gene: TRBJ2-5; clone size: few; V gene: TRBV10-3; CDR3 length: 13; CDR3 DNA: TGTGCCATCAGATCCGGGACAGACTTGTTCCAGTACTTC; CDR3 protein: CAIRSGTDLFQYF
D gene: TRBD2; J gene: TRBJ2-3; clone size: once; V gene: TRBV19; CDR3 length: 16; CDR3 DNA: TGTGCCAGTAGTCGACTAGCGGGAGAGGGCACAGATACGCAGTATTTT; CDR3 protein: CASSRLAGEGTDTQYF